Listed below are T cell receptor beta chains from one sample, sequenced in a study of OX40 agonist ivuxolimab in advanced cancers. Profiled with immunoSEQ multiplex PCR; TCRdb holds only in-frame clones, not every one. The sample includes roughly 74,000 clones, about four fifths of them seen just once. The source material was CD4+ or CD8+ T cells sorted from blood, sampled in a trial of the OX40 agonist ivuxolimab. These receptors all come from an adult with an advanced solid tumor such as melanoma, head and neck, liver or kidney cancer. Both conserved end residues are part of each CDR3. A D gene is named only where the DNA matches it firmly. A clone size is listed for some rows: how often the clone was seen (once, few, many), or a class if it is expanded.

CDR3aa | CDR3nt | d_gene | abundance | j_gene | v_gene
CASSQARGEKLFF | TGCGCCAGCAGCCAAGCCCGGGGTGAAAAACTGTTTTTT | . | . | TRBJ1-4 | TRBV4-3
CASSEQAGGVQPQHF | TGTGCCAGCAGTGAACAGGCAGGAGGGGTTCAGCCCCAGCATTTT | . | few | TRBJ1-5 | TRBV6-1
CAKGTFNYGYTF | TGTGCCAAAGGGACCTTTAACTATGGCTACACCTTC | . | . | TRBJ1-2 | TRBV2
CASSLARDLLYEQYF | TGTGCCAGCAGCTTAGCGCGGGACTTACTCTACGAGCAGTACTTC | . | . | TRBJ2-7 | TRBV7-2
CASSLDAGGPGQFF | TGTGCCAGCAGTTTAGACGCGGGAGGCCCAGGGCAGTTCTTC | TRBD2 | once | TRBJ2-1 | TRBV28
CASSKGAFSGTGNDYQPQHF | TGTGCCAGCAGCAAAGGGGCGTTCTCCGGGACAGGGAATGATTATCAGCCCCAGCATTTT | . | . | TRBJ1-5 | TRBV21-1
CASSSDGQETQYF | TGTGCCAGCAGCTCGGACGGTCAAGAGACCCAGTACTTC | . | . | TRBJ2-5 | TRBV7-9
CASSQGRPSATGELFF | TGCGCCAGCAGCCAAGGGCGGCCTTCGGCCACCGGGGAGCTGTTTTTT | . | . | TRBJ2-2 | TRBV4-3
CAWTAVAVRVNEQFF | TGTGCCTGGACCGCCGTAGCAGTGAGGGTGAATGAGCAGTTCTTC | . | . | TRBJ2-1 | TRBV30
CASKWGGQPGGYTF | TGTGCCAGCAAATGGGGTGGCCAACCGGGGGGCTACACCTTC | . | . | TRBJ1-2 | TRBV27
CASSWPVPGELFF | TGCGCCAGCAGCTGGCCCGTACCCGGGGAGCTGTTTTTT | . | . | TRBJ2-2 | TRBV5-1
CASRSGTWAKAFF | TGCGCCAGCAGGTCAGGGACTTGGGCCAAAGCTTTCTTT | . | . | TRBJ1-1 | TRBV5-1
CASSASGGKSYEQYF | TGTGCCAGCAGTGCCAGCGGGGGCAAATCCTACGAGCAGTACTTC | TRBD2 | . | TRBJ2-7 | TRBV25-1
CATRGSGNAGANVLTF | TGTGCCACCCGAGGGAGCGGGAATGCTGGGGCCAACGTCCTGACTTTC | TRBD2 | . | TRBJ2-6 | TRBV19
CASSDLMGVDTQYF | TGCGCCAGCAGTGACCTGATGGGAGTAGATACGCAGTATTTT | . | . | TRBJ2-3 | TRBV10-1
CASSSSGTGRSYGYTF | TGTGCCAGCAGCAGTTCCGGGACGGGACGTTCCTATGGCTACACCTTC | . | . | TRBJ1-2 | TRBV11-1
CSVGVAETQYF | TGCAGCGTTGGGGTTGCAGAGACCCAGTACTTC | . | . | TRBJ2-5 | TRBV29-1
CASSDRTGSGANYGYTF | TGTGCCAGCAGTGATAGGACAGGGTCCGGAGCTAACTATGGCTACACCTTC | TRBD1 | . | TRBJ1-2 | TRBV6-4
CASSRTVPRETQYF | TGTGCCAGCAGCCGGACAGTTCCCCGAGAGACCCAGTACTTC | . | . | TRBJ2-5 | TRBV5-5
CASSRRTGKGTGELFF | TGTGCCAGCAGCCGCCGGACAGGGAAAGGCACCGGGGAGCTGTTTTTT | TRBD1 | . | TRBJ2-2 | TRBV7-9
CASSQVAGGPAGELFF | TGCGCCAGCAGCCAAGTTGCGGGAGGGCCGGCCGGGGAGCTGTTTTTT | TRBD2 | . | TRBJ2-2 | TRBV4-3
CATSRETGGSYEQYF | TGTGCCACCAGCAGAGAGACAGGGGGATCCTACGAGCAGTACTTC | TRBD1 | . | TRBJ2-7 | TRBV15
CASSLWLATNEKLFF | TGTGCCAGCAGTTTATGGTTGGCTACTAATGAAAAACTGTTTTTT | . | few | TRBJ1-4 | TRBV28
CASSVGWSSGSTDTQYF | TGTGCCAGCAGCGTAGGATGGTCTAGCGGGAGCACAGATACGCAGTATTTT | TRBD2 | . | TRBJ2-3 | TRBV9
CASSLGGQIYEQYF | TGTGCCAGCAGCTTAGGGGGACAGATCTACGAGCAGTACTTC | TRBD1 | . | TRBJ2-7 | TRBV11-3
CASSQRTDRVVEPQHF | TGCGCCAGCAGCCAACGAACCGACAGGGTAGTAGAGCCCCAGCATTTT | TRBD1 | . | TRBJ1-5 | TRBV4-1
CASSSPSRMNGYTF | TGTGCCAGCAGCTCACCGTCCCGGATGAACGGCTACACCTTC | . | . | TRBJ1-2 | TRBV5-6
CASSSIPGQANTGELFF | TGTGCCAGCAGTTCCATTCCAGGGCAGGCGAACACCGGGGAGCTGTTTTTT | . | . | TRBJ2-2 | TRBV28
CASSLVGAHSYEQYF | TGCGCCAGCAGCTTGGTGGGGGCCCACTCCTACGAGCAGTACTTC | . | . | TRBJ2-7 | TRBV5-1